This record looks at one T cell receptor (beta chain) sequence and its context. The antigen this receptor binds is unknown. It has no much larger one-base neighbor in the sample; base qualities were not kept. V drops 3 bases and J drops 7 bases, leaving 16 bases in between. The germline V gene (reference sequence) yields LNHDA for CDR1 and SQIVND for CDR2. The CDR3 holds 15 amino acids from the cysteine to the phenylalanine. The DNA shown is the 45-base CDR3, in frame from base 1. Participants in the prospective study were enrolled through a virtual design, were aged roughly 18 to 100 years, and lived in roughly 26 United States geographic areas. To assign participants to cohorts, the prospective study relied on clinical history that participants themselves reported in a screening survey and a study questionnaire. Recovered participants in ImmuneRACE Cohort 3 were defined as having two consecutive negative NP/OP PCR tests, clearance from a healthcare professional, or resolution of symptoms. In the prospective study, mobile phlebotomists collected whole blood, serum and a nasopharyngeal or oropharyngeal swab from each participant. Participants in the prospective study had the option to provide additional blood draws and questionnaires over a 2-month period. Before DNA extraction, blood samples from the prospective study were shipped at room temperature or frozen.

TCRbeta CDR3 regions were amplified from genomic DNA by means of the immunoSEQ Assay, a bias-controlled multiplex PCR. Regarding the original processing steps: The number of nucleated cells in each sample was estimated from the amplification of reference gene primers within the assay. To quantify the absolute abundance of each unique TCRbeta CDR3 rearrangement, sequence reads were collapsed and filtered. For each sample, productive Simpson clonality was calculated as the square root of Simpson's diversity index across productive rearrangements. TCRdb obtained this table from immuneACCESS and retained in-frame rearrangements with V and J assigned. These tables miss some clones; where compared with another copy, unresolved V genes account for less than half of the shortfall, and the remainder is unexplained. V and J calls and clone size are those listed in that table; D and trimming were worked out from the DNA. The sample has under 450,000 clones on record, about 89% of them singletons. The ten largest clones capture 1.3% of the sample.

The data were obtained in a study of blood T cell repertoires in COVID-19 (TCRdb year 2020). In terms of the full investigation: The collaborator samples originated in the United States, Italy and Spain and spanned the acute and convalescent phases of COVID-19. The prospective study material was composed of cDNA or gDNA derived from T cells, B-cell-depleted T cells, or PBMCs. The sample metadata nearly always contained a de-identified subject ID, COVID-19 status, age in years and sex. Subjects who had been exposed to COVID-19, were actively infected with it, or had recovered from it provided the deeply sampled blood TCRbeta repertoires that made up the dataset. Where available, HLA class I and class II types were obtained from metadata supplied by the sample provider rather than from assay-based typing. The repertoires were released in a freely available public database meant as a resource for research on the immune response to SARS-CoV-2. Samples came from the ongoing ImmuneRACE study (first 160 participants) plus 1,254 subjects from 6 global collaborators. What the work shows at the level of the full study, not this receptor alone: Clinical and demographic metadata were provided uncurated, with the amount varying by source and participant.

The sequence is built from TRBV19 and TRBJ1-5, with TRBD1 as a weak D call on 5 bases. Sequenced: PBMCs or T cells enriched from blood (not recorded which). The TCR originated in a man aged 25 to 45 who had recovered from COVID-19. The CDR3 amino acid sequence is: CASSISRGDGQPQHF. The sequenced DNA: TGTGCCAGTAGTATCTCTCGGGGGGATGGGCAGCCCCAGCATTTT.